The 10 T cell receptor beta chains given below trace back to one sample, sequenced in a study of PD-1 blockade in classical Hodgkin lymphoma. Time point described: cycle 4 day 1 (C4D1), after around six weeks of nivolumab. Each patient experienced a relapse that followed autologous stem cell transplantation, and brentuximab vedotin exposure varied. Produced via immunoSEQ multiplex PCR; TCRdb's table is partial and in-frame only. The table shows fewer than 100,000 clones, with roughly 91% occurring only once. The sequencing here drew on peripheral blood mononuclear cells (PBMCs), taken before the fourth cycle of nivolumab. These receptor sequences come from a human donor with classical Hodgkin lymphoma.

This chain links TRBV5-1 with TRBJ2-3; 11 bases align to TRBD2. The CDR3 is 18 residues long. Per germline, CDR1 SGHRS and CDR2 YFSETQ. V was clipped by 4 bases and J by 2 bases; unmatched bases: 12. The CDR3 nucleotides are TGCGCCAGCAGCCGTCCGGGACTAGCGGAGTTAATCACAGATACGCAGTATTTT. Its protein product is CASSRPGLAELITDTQYF. Full variable domain (rest looked up from reference TRBV5-1 and TRBJ2-3): KAGVTQTPRYLIKTRGQQVTLSCSPISGHRSVSWYQQTPGQGLQFLFEYFSETQRNKGNFPGRFSGRQFSNSRSEMNVSTLELGDSALYLCASSRPGLAELITDTQYFGPGTRLTVL.

The V and J genes are TRBV2 and TRBJ2-7; 15 nucleotides agree with TRBD2. CDR3 size: 19 residues. Germline-derived CDR1 and CDR2 are SNHLY and FYNNEI. Trimming took 8 bases from V and 0 from J; bases not matched to a gene: 14. In DNA, the CDR3 is TGTGCCAGCCTCTGGGGTTTGGGGACTAGCGGGAGGCACTCCTACGAGCAGTACTTC. It yields the protein CASLWGLGTSGRHSYEQYF. The full variable domain, in which reference TRBV2 and TRBJ2-7 provide the parts outside the CDR3, is EPEVTQTPSHQVTQMGQEVILRCVPISNHLYFYWYRQILGQKVEFLVSFYNNEISEKSEIFDDQFSVERPDGSNFTLKIRSTKLEDSAMYFCASLWGLGTSGRHSYEQYFGPGTRLTVT.

The genes are TRBV28 and TRBJ2-1; D remains ambiguous. The CDR3 spans 13 residues. Trimming cost V 3 bases and J 8 bases, with 11 bases left between them. Per germline, CDR1 MDHEN and CDR2 SYDVKM. The CDR3 loop is CASSFPGFHEQFF. CDR3 nucleotides: TGTGCCAGCAGTTTTCCCGGGTTCCATGAGCAGTTCTTC.

In this sample, this clone turned up once. The J gene is TRBJ2-1, the V gene TRBV27; the D is unclear. This CDR3 has 13 residues. The V end lost 4 bases, the J end lost 8 bases, and 12 bases lay between the germline ends. Germline CDR1 MNHEY, CDR2 SMNVEV (reference sequence). The CDR3 is CASSSLPGHEQFF. CDR3 nucleotide sequence: TGTGCCAGCAGTTCCCTCCCCGGTCATGAGCAGTTCTTC.

The chain has TRBV9 and TRBJ2-1; D may be TRBD1 (5 bases). Germline V CDR1 and CDR2: SGDLS, YYNGEE. V dropped 0 bases and J dropped 5 bases, with 9 bases sitting between them. The CDR3 is 14 residues long. The CDR3 DNA reads TGTGCCAGCAGCGTAGTTGGACACAACAATGAGCAGTTCTTC. It yields the protein CASSVVGHNNEQFF.

This rearrangement joins TRBV10-1 to TRBJ2-1, with TRBD2 identical over 11 bases. Germline values: CDR1 WNHNN, CDR2 SYGVQD (reference sequence). The CDR3 consists of 16 residues. V dropped 2 bases and J dropped 6; count of bases not matched to a gene: 6. The CDR3: CASSEQTSGSFNEQFF. The CDR3 DNA reads TGCGCCAGCAGTGAGCAAACTAGCGGGAGTTTCAATGAGCAGTTCTTC.

This sequence joins TRBV7-9 and TRBJ2-1, with D maybe TRBD2 (6 bases). There are 13 residues in the CDR3. Germline CDR1 and CDR2: SEHNR and FQNEAQ (reference sequence). Trimming shortened V by 5 bases and J by 6 bases, and 11 bases separated the two germline ends. The CDR3 spells CASSRLESNEQFF. DNA of the CDR3: TGTGCCAGCAGCAGACTAGAGTCCAATGAGCAGTTCTTC.

The chain uses TRBV6-5 and TRBJ2-7, with D hard to call. Trimming left V 5 bases short and J 3 bases short, with 14 bases between. Germline assignment: CDR1 MNHEY and CDR2 SVGAGI. The CDR3 spans 14 residues. The CDR3 loop is CASSETSRIYEQYF. The CDR3 bases are TGTGCCAGCAGTGAAACTTCTCGAATCTACGAGCAGTACTTC.

In DNA, the CDR3 is TGCGCCAGCAGTGGCCGCGTGAAGGGGAGTGGGAATGAGCAGTTCTTC. Protein product: CASSGRVKGSGNEQFF. This chain joins TRBV10-1 and TRBJ2-1, with D possibly being TRBD1 or TRBD2 (5 bases each). The CDR3 loop spans 16 amino acids. Trimming shortened V by 4 bases and J by 7 bases, and 20 bases separated the two germline ends. Germline CDR1 WNHNN, CDR2 SYGVQD (reference sequence).

This sequence joins TRBV7-9 and TRBJ2-2; D ambiguous. Germline V gene data show CDR1 as SEHNR and CDR2 as FQNEAQ (reference sequence). This CDR3 contains 14 residues. Trimming took 5 bases from V and 3 from J, leaving 10 bases between them. CDR3 sequence (DNA): TGTGCCAGCAGCCCTGTTTGGGACACCGGGGAGCTGTTTTTT. Amino acids: CASSPVWDTGELFF.